One and the same sample provided the 24 T cell receptor beta chains below, sequenced in a study of beta chain features in type 1 diabetes (dated by TCRdb to between 2017 and 2018). Overall results and qualifications from the work: In all four CD4+ subsets, TCRB CDR3 length was moderately but significantly shorter in type 1 diabetes patients.

The library was generated by the immunoSEQ multiplex PCR assay. The entire amount of isolated RNA was reverse transcribed using the High Capacity cDNA Reverse Transcription Kit, so the sequenced TCRB transcripts were expressed ones. TCRdb took over this immuneACCESS table, retaining in-frame rearrangements with V and J assigned. Such tables are incomplete; in checked studies, under half of the missing clones stem from an unresolved V gene, and the remainder is unexplained. This sample comprises 500,000 to 850,000 clones, 11% to 15% of them detected only once. The ten largest clones add up to 0.04% of the sample. The antigens of these receptors remain unknown. Sequencing was carried out using naive CD4+ T cells from blood. The cell subset or site tag for this specimen amounts to: true naive CD4+ T cells. The source is a young man with type 1 diabetes.

V gene TRBV14 combines with J gene TRBJ2-5; D is unclear. CDR1 is SGHDN and CDR2 is FVKESK in the germline V gene. V gave up 1 base and J gave up 7 bases, with 13 bases separating them. This CDR3 region has 14 residues. CDR3 region: CASSQGTRVWTQYF. CDR3 nucleotides: TGTGCCAGCAGCCAAGGAACTCGGGTTTGGACCCAGTACTTC. Full variable domain (rest looked up from reference TRBV14 and TRBJ2-5): EAGVTQFPSHSVIEKGQTVTLRCDPISGHDNLYWYRRVMGKEIKFLLHFVKESKQDESGMPNNRFLAERTGGTYSTLKVQPAELEDSGVYFCASSQGTRVWTQYFGPGTRLLVL.

Comment on this clone: The germline gene is not matched at one end of the junction; a read error may be the cause. The V and J genes are TRBV18 and TRBJ1-5; possible D gene TRBD1, 6 bases. Germline CDR1 KGHSH, CDR2 LQKENI. The CDR3 totals 13 residues. The CDR3 loop reads CAGSTDSNQPQHF. In DNA, the CDR3 is TGTGCCGGCTCAACGGACAGTAATCAGCCCCAGCATTTT.

This clone came up a few times. The chain employs TRBV30 and TRBJ1-1; D is unclear. Trimming left V 2 bases short and J 6 bases short, with 7 bases between. The CDR3 totals 11 residues. Germline V gene sequence: CDR1 GTSNPN, CDR2 SVGIG (reference sequence). CDR3 sequence (DNA): TGTGCCTGGAGTCCCTCCGCTGAAGCTTTCTTT. Translation gives CAWSPSAEAFF.

This clone was picked up a small number of times. The chain joins TRBV25-1 to TRBJ1-6, with TRBD1 matching 8 bases. Germline V gene lookup returns CDR1 MGHDK and CDR2 SYGVNS. V was pared by 4 bases and J by 4 bases, with 3 bases of the junction left unmatched. The length of the CDR3 is 15 residues. The CDR3 loop is CASSVRTGYNSPLHF. The CDR3 DNA follows: TGTGCCAGCAGTGTAAGGACAGGGTATAATTCACCCCTCCACTTT.

This clone was recorded a few times. The V gene is TRBV29-1, the J gene TRBJ1-5; TRBD1 might be the D (5 bases). The CDR3 length is 15 residues. Looked up from germline, CDR1 is SQVTM and CDR2 is ANQGSEA. V was pared by 6 bases and J by 2 bases, with 17 bases between. CDR3 sequence: CSVKISGGGNQPQHF. CDR3 DNA: TGCAGCGTGAAAATTTCCGGGGGTGGCAATCAGCCCCAGCATTTT. The full variable domain, completed using reference TRBV29-1 and TRBJ1-5, is SAVISQKPSRDICQRGTSLTIQCQVDSQVTMMFWYRQQPGQSLTLIATANQGSEATYESGFVIDKFPISRPNLTFSTLTVSNMSPEDSSIYLCSVKISGGGNQPQHFGDGTRLSIL.

Only a few counts were recorded for this clone. The V gene is TRBV18, the J gene TRBJ2-3, with no clear D. From germline, CDR1 is KGHSH and CDR2 LQKENI. There are 15 residues in the CDR3. V was cut by 1 base and J by 0 bases, with 8 bases left in between. This CDR3 reads CASSPRLESTDTQYF. Here the CDR3 DNA reads TGTGCCAGCTCACCACGGCTAGAAAGCACAGATACGCAGTATTTT.

In this sample, this clone turned up a few times. The V and J genes are TRBV2 and TRBJ2-2; D perhaps matches TRBD1 (6 bases). The V end was cut by 6 bases, the J end by 0 bases, with 11 bases between. Germline V lookup: CDR1 SNHLY, CDR2 FYNNEI. The CDR3 sequence is 15 residues long. The CDR3 reads CASRTTGSNTGELFF. The CDR3 DNA reads TGTGCCAGCAGAACGACAGGATCGAACACCGGGGAGCTGTTTTTT.

V gene TRBV28 combines with J gene TRBJ2-2, with D tentatively TRBD2 (7 bases). Germline CDR1 reads MDHEN; CDR2 reads SYDVKM. The CDR3 has 15 amino acids. V was trimmed by 7 bases and J by 4 bases, leaving 16 bases between them. CDR3 bases: TGTGCCAGCACCTCTAGAAGGGGGGGCACCGGGGAGCTGTTTTTT. This encodes CASTSRRGGTGELFF. Full variable domain (rest looked up from reference TRBV28 and TRBJ2-2): DVKVTQSSRYLVKRTGEKVFLECVQDMDHENMFWYRQDPGLGLRLIYFSYDVKMKEKGDIPEGYSVSREKKERFSLILESASTNQTSMYLCASTSRRGGTGELFFGEGSRLTVL.

This clone was observed a handful of times. This chain links TRBV25-1 with TRBJ1-2; a possible D gene is TRBD1 (5 bases). This CDR3 region has 12 residues. Germline V gene lookup returns CDR1 MGHDK and CDR2 SYGVNS. V lost 8 bases, J lost 5 bases, and 12 bases lay in between. The CDR3 is CASSERGYGYTF. CDR3 sequence (DNA): TGTGCCAGCTCAGAAAGGGGTTATGGCTACACCTTC.

This clone was observed a few times. The chain uses TRBV29-1 and TRBJ2-1, with D tentatively TRBD1 (6 bases). The CDR3 spans 16 residues. V was shortened by 4 bases and J by 7 bases, with 23 bases between the two germline ends. Germline lookup yields CDR1 SQVTM and CDR2 ANQGSEA. CDR3: CSVGFQGRKATNEQFF. CDR3 nucleotides: TGCAGCGTTGGATTCCAGGGGAGAAAGGCTACAAATGAGCAGTTCTTC.

This clone was observed a handful of times. The sample carries other DNA sequences with the same CDR3. V gene TRBV30 combines with J gene TRBJ2-7, with a tentative D call TRBD2 (6 bases). CDR1 is GTSNPN and CDR2 is SVGIG in the germline V gene (reference sequence). The CDR3 totals 14 residues. The V end was cut by 0 bases, the J end by 3 bases, with 12 bases between. DNA of the CDR3: TGTGCCTGGAGTGTAGGAGGGTCTAGCTACGAGCAGTACTTC. Amino acids: CAWSVGGSSYEQYF.

This clone was seen only a few times. V and J are TRBV19 and TRBJ2-7; 9 bases map to TRBD1. This CDR3 has 14 residues. V dropped 3 bases and J dropped 3; count of bases not matched to a gene: 3. CDR1 is LNHDA and CDR2 is SQIVND in the germline V gene (reference sequence). CDR3 sequence reads: CASSMKGQGYEQYF. CDR3 nucleotide sequence: TGTGCCAGTAGTATGAAGGGACAGGGCTACGAGCAGTACTTC.

There are a few counts of this clone. V gene TRBV30 combines with J gene TRBJ1-5, with D perhaps TRBD1 (6 bases). CDR3 length: 12 residues. Trimming removed 5 bases at V and 5 bases at J, with 10 bases between. Germline V CDR1 and CDR2: GTSNPN, SVGIG (reference sequence). Here the CDR3 DNA reads TGTGCCTGGGGGGACAATCATCAGCCCCAGCATTTT. It translates to CAWGDNHQPQHF.

This clone has just a few counts. The V gene is TRBV9, the J gene TRBJ2-3; 8 nucleotides match TRBD2. J lost 1 base, V lost 4 bases, and 11 bases had no gene match. The CDR3 extends over 17 amino acids. Germline-derived CDR1 and CDR2 are SGDLS and YYNGEE. This CDR3 is CASSRSERGLRTDTQYF. In DNA, the CDR3 is TGTGCCAGCAGCCGTAGCGAGCGGGGGCTTCGCACAGATACGCAGTATTTT. Full variable domain (outside the CDR3, taken from reference TRBV9 and TRBJ2-3): DSGVTQTPKHLITATGQRVTLRCSPRSGDLSVYWYQQSLDQGLQFLIQYYNGEERAKGNILERFSAQQFPDLHSELNLSSLELGDSALYFCASSRSERGLRTDTQYFGPGTRLTVL.

The rearrangement joins TRBV10-3 to TRBJ2-1, with 7 bases aligning to TRBD2. After removal of 4 bases from V and 2 bases from J, the junction contained 2 bases not matched to a gene. The CDR3 has 14 residues. Germline V gene data show CDR1 as ENHRY and CDR2 as SYGVKD. The CDR3 coding sequence is TGTGCCATCAGTGGGGGGACTACCTACAATGAGCAGTTCTTC. Translation gives CAISGGTTYNEQFF.

The V and J genes are TRBV7-9 and TRBJ1-3; D uncertain. From germline, CDR1 is SEHNR and CDR2 FQNEAQ (reference sequence). The CDR3 has 15 residues. With 5 bases removed from V and 4 bases from J, the gap between germline ends came to 15 bases. The CDR3 nucleotides read TGTGCCAGCAGCCCCCGCGGGTCGGCAGGAAACACCATATATTTT. This translates into CASSPRGSAGNTIYF.

The chain employs TRBV9 and TRBJ2-3; a weak D match, TRBD1 (6 bases). V was clipped by 6 bases and J by 4 bases, with 18 bases between them. The length of the CDR3 is 15 residues. CDR1 and CDR2 (germline): SGDLS, YYNGEE. The CDR3 DNA sequence: TGTGCCAGCACCCCCCCGGTGGCAGGGGCAGATACGCAGTATTTT. Protein product: CASTPPVAGADTQYF.

The chain is built from TRBV5-1 and TRBJ2-5; 7 positions agree with TRBD1. CDR1 is SGHRS, CDR2 YFSETQ, per germline. The CDR3 runs 14 residues. Trimming at V came to 5 bases and at J to 1 base, leaving 5 bases not matched to a gene. CDR3 sequence: CASRPTGIQETQYF. CDR3 DNA sequence: TGCGCCAGCAGGCCGACAGGGATCCAAGAGACCCAGTACTTC.

V usage is TRBV5-4 and J usage is TRBJ2-2; a possible D gene is TRBD2 (5 bases). In germline, CDR1 is SGHNT, CDR2 YYREEE (reference sequence). Between the trimmed V and J ends, which lost 7 bases and 6 bases, there was a span of 19 bases. CDR3 length: 15 amino acids. Written as DNA, the CDR3 is TGTGCCAGCCGATCCGGTGTGGGAGCCCCCGGGGAGCTGTTTTTT. Translation: CASRSGVGAPGELFF.

The V and J genes are TRBV11-2 and TRBJ1-1; D perhaps matches TRBD1 (6 bases). Trimming stripped 3 bases from V and 3 bases from J, with 8 bases between. Germline V CDR1 and CDR2: SGHAT, FQNNGV. The CDR3 runs 13 residues. CDR3 in amino acids: CASSFPGDTEAFF. In DNA form, the CDR3 reads TGTGCCAGCAGCTTTCCAGGGGACACTGAAGCTTTCTTT. The variable domain in full, completed from reference TRBV11-2 and TRBJ1-1, reads EAGVAQSPRYKIIEKRQSVAFWCNPISGHATLYWYQQILGQGPKLLIQFQNNGVVDDSQLPKDRFSAERLKGVDSTLKIQPAKLEDSAVYLCASSFPGDTEAFFGQGTRLTVV.

This clone showed up just a few times. This chain connects TRBV18 to TRBJ2-5; D gene ambiguous. The V end lost 3 bases, the J end lost 2 bases, and 10 bases lay between the germline ends. In germline, CDR1 is KGHSH, CDR2 LQKENI. The CDR3 has 14 residues. The CDR3 DNA is TGTGCCAGCTCACCTGCCCTGGCACAAGAGACCCAGTACTTC. This sequence encodes CASSPALAQETQYF.

This clone was seen a few times. The chain links TRBV19 to TRBJ2-1; D is perhaps TRBD2 (5 bases). The CDR3 has 12 residues. Germline assignment: CDR1 LNHDA and CDR2 SQIVND (reference sequence). Trimming took 8 bases from V and 6 from J, leaving 11 bases between them. This chain's CDR3 is CASCNRGNEQFF. The DNA for the CDR3 is TGTGCCAGTTGTAACCGGGGCAATGAGCAGTTCTTC.

This clone was seen more than once but under ten times. The chain is built from TRBV5-4 and TRBJ1-1, with D unresolved. With 6 bases removed from V and 1 base from J, the gap between germline ends came to 7 bases. The germline V gene has CDR1 SGHNT and CDR2 YYREEE (reference sequence). The CDR3 covers 12 residues. In DNA form, the CDR3 reads TGTGCCAGCAATAACCCGAACACTGAAGCTTTCTTT. Protein: CASNNPNTEAFF.

J is TRBJ2-7 and V is TRBV10-3; D is ambiguous. Per the germline V gene, CDR1 is ENHRY and CDR2 is SYGVKD. The V and J ends lost 0 bases and 1 base respectively, with 7 bases between them. The CDR3 extends over 14 amino acids. The DNA of the CDR3 is TGTGCCATCAGTGAGTCGTATGGGTCCTACGAGCAGTACTTC. It translates to CAISESYGSYEQYF.